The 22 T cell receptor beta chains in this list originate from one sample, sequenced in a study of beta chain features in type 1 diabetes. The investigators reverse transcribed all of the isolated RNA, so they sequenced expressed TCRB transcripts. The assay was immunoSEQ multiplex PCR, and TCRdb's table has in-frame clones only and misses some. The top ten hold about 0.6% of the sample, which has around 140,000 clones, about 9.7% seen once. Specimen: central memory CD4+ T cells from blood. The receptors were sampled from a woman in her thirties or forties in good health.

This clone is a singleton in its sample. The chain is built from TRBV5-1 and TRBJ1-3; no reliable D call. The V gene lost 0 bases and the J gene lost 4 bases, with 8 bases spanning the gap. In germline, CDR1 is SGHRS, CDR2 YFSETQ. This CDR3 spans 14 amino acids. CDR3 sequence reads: CASSLGARGNTIYF. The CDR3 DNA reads TGCGCCAGCAGCTTGGGGGCCAGAGGAAACACCATATATTTT.

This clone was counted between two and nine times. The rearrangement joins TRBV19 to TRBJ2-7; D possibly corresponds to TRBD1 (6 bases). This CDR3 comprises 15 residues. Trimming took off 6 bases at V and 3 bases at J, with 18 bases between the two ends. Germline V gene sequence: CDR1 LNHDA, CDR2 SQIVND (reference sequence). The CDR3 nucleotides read TGTGCCAGTAGCCCCAGGCAGGGGAATCTCTACGAGCAGTACTTC. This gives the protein CASSPRQGNLYEQYF.

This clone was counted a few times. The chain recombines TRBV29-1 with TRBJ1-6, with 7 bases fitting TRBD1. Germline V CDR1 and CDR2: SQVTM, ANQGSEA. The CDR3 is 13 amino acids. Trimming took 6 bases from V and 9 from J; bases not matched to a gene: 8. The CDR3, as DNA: TGCAGCGTGAGGGGGCAGGATCGTTCACCCCTCCACTTT. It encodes CSVRGQDRSPLHF.

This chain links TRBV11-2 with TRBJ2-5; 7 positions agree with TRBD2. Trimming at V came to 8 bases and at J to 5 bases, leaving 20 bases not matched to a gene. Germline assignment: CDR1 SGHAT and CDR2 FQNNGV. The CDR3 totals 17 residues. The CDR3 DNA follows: TGTGCCAGCGAGAGGGAGGGGCAGCGGAACAGTGTGGAGACCCAGTACTTC. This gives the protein CASEREGQRNSVETQYF. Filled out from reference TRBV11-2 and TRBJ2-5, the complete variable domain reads EAGVAQSPRYKIIEKRQSVAFWCNPISGHATLYWYQQILGQGPKLLIQFQNNGVVDDSQLPKDRFSAERLKGVDSTLKIQPAKLEDSAVYLCASEREGQRNSVETQYFGPGTRLLVL.

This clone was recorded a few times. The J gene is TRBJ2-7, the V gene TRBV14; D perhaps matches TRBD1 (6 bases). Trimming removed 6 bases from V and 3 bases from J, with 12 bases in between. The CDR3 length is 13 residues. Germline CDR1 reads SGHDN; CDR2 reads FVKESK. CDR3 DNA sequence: TGTGCCAGCAGTCTTGTAGGGGGCTACGAGCAGTACTTC. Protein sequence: CASSLVGGYEQYF. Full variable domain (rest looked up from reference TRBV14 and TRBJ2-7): EAGVTQFPSHSVIEKGQTVTLRCDPISGHDNLYWYRRVMGKEIKFLLHFVKESKQDESGMPNNRFLAERTGGTYSTLKVQPAELEDSGVYFCASSLVGGYEQYFGPGTRLTVT.

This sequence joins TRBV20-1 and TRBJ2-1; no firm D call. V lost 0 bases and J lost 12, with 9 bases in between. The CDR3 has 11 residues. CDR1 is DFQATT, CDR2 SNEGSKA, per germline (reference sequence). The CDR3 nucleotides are TGCAGTGCTAGAGAGGGCTTGCCGCAGTTCTTC. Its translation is CSAREGLPQFF.

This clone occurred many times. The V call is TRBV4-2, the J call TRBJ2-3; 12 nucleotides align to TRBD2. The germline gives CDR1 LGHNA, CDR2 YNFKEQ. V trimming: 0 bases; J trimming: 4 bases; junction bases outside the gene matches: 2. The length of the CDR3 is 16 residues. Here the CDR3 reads CASSQELAGGPDTQYF. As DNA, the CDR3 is TGTGCCAGCAGCCAAGAACTAGCGGGGGGACCAGATACGCAGTATTTT.

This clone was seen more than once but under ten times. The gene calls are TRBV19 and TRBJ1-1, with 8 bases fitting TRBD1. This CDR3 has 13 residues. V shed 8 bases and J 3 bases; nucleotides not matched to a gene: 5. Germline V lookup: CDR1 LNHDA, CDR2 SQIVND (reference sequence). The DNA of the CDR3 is TGTGCCAGTTGGGACAGGAGTTACACTGAAGCTTTCTTT. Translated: CASWDRSYTEAFF.

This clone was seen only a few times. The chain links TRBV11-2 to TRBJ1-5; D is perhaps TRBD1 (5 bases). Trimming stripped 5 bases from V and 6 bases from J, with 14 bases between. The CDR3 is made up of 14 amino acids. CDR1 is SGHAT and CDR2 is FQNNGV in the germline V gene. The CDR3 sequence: CASSRAGNRQPQHF. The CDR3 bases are TGTGCCAGCAGCCGTGCAGGGAATCGTCAGCCCCAGCATTTT.

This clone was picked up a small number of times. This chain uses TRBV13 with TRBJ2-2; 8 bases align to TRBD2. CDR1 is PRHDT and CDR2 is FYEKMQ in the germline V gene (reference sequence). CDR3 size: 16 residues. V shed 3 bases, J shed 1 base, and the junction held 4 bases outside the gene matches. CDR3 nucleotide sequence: TGTGCCAGCAGCTTGGAACTAGCGGTGAACACCGGGGAGCTGTTTTTT. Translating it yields CASSLELAVNTGELFF.

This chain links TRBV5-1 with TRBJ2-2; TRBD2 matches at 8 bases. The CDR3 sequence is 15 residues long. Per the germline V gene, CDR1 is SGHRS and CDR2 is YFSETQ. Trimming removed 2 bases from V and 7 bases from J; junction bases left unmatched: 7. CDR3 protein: CASSFSGSRGGELFF. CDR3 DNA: TGCGCCAGCAGCTTCAGCGGGAGTCGGGGCGGGGAGCTGTTTTTT. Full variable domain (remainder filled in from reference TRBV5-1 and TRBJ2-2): KAGVTQTPRYLIKTRGQQVTLSCSPISGHRSVSWYQQTPGQGLQFLFEYFSETQRNKGNFPGRFSGRQFSNSRSEMNVSTLELGDSALYLCASSFSGSRGGELFFGEGSRLTVL.

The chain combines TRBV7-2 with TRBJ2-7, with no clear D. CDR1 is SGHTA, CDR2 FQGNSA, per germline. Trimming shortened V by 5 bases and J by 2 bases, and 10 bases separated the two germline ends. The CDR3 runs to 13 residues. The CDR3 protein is CASSLLAAYEQYF. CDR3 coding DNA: TGTGCCAGCAGCCTATTAGCAGCCTACGAGCAGTACTTC.

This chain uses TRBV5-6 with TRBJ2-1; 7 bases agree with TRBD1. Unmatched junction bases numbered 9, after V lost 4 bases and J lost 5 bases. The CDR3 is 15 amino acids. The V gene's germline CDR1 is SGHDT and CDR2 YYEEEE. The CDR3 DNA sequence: TGTGCCAGCAGCCCCGTGGGACAGATTCACAATGAGCAGTTCTTC. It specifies CASSPVGQIHNEQFF.

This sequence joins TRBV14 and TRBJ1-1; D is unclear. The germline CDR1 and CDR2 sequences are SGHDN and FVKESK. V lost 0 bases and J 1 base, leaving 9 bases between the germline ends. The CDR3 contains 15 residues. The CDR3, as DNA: TGTGCCAGCAGCCAAGATCTTCTAGGGAACACTGAAGCTTTCTTT. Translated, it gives CASSQDLLGNTEAFF. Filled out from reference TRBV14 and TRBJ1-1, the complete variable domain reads EAGVTQFPSHSVIEKGQTVTLRCDPISGHDNLYWYRRVMGKEIKFLLHFVKESKQDESGMPNNRFLAERTGGTYSTLKVQPAELEDSGVYFCASSQDLLGNTEAFFGQGTRLTVV.

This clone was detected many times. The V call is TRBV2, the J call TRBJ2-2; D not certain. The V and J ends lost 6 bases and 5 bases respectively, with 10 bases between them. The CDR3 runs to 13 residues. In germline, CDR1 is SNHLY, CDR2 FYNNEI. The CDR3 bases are TGTGCCAGCAGGCCCGAACTGACCGGGGAGCTGTTTTTT. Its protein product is CASRPELTGELFF.

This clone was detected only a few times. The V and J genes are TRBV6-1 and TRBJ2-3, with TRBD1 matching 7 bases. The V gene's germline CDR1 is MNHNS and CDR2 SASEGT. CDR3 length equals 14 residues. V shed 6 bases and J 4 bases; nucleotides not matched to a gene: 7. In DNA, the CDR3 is TGTGCCAGCAGGACAGGGAGCACCTCAGATACGCAGTATTTT. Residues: CASRTGSTSDTQYF.

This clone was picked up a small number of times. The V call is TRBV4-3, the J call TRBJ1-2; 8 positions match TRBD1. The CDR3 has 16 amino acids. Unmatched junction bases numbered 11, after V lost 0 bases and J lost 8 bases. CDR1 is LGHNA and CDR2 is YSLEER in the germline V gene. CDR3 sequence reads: CASSQDRPGGGMGYTF. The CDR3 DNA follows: TGCGCCAGCAGCCAAGATCGTCCAGGGGGCGGTATGGGCTACACCTTC.

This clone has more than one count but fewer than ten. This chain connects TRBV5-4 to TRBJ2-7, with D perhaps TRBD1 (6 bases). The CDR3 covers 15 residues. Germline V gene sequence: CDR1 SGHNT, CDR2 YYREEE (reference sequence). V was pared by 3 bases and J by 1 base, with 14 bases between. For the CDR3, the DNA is TGTGCCAGCAGCTCCCGAGGGGGAGAGTCCTACGAGCAGTACTTC. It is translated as CASSSRGGESYEQYF.

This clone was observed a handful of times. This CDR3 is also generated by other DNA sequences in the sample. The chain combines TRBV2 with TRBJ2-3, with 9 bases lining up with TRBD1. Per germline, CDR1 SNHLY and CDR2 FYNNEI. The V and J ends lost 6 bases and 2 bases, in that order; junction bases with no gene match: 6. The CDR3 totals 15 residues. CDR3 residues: CASRQGARNTDTQYF. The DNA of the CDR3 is TGTGCCAGCAGACAGGGGGCGCGGAACACAGATACGCAGTATTTT.

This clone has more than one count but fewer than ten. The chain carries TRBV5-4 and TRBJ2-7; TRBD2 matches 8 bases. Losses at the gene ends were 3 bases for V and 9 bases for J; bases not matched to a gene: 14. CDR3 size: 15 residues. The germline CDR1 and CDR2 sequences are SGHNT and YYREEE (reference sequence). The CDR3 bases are TGTGCCAGCAGCTCTCCGGGACTAGACTTCGGGCGGCAGTACTTC. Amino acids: CASSSPGLDFGRQYF.

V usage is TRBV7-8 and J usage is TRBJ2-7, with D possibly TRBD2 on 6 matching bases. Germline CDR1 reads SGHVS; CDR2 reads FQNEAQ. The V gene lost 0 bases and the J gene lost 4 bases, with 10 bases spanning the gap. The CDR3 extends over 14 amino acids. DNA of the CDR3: TGTGCCAGCAGCTTAGCTGGGGGACTGTACGAGCAGTACTTC. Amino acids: CASSLAGGLYEQYF.

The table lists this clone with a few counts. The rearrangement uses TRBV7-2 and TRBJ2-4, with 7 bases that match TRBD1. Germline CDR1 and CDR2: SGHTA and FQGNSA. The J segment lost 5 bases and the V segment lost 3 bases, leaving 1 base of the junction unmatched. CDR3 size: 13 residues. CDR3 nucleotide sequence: TGTGCCAGCAGCTTGGGACAGCAAAACATTCAGTACTTC. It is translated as CASSLGQQNIQYF.